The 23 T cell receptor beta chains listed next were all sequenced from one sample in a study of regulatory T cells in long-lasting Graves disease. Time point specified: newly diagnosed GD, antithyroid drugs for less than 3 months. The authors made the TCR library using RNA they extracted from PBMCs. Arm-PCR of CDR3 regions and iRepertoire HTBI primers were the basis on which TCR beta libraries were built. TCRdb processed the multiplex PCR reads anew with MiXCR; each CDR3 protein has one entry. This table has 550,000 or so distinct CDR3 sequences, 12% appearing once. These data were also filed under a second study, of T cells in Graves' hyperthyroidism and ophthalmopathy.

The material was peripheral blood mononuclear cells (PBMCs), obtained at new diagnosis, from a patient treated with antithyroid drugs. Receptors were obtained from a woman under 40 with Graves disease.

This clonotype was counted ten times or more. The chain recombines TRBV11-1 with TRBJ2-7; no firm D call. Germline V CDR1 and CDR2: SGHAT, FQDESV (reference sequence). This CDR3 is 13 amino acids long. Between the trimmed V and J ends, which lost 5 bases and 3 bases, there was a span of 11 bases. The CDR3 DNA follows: TGTGCCAGCAGCCCCGCTTTTCGCTACGAGCAGTACTTC. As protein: CASSPAFRYEQYF.

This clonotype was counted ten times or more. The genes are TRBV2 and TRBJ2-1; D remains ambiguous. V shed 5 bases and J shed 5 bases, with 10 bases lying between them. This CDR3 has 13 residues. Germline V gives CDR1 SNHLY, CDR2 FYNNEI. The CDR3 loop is CASSWLVNNEQFF. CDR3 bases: TGTGCCAGCAGTTGGCTAGTTAACAATGAGCAGTTCTTC.

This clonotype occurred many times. CDR3 in amino acids: CASSYQTGWDTQYF. In DNA, the CDR3 is TGTGCCAGCAGTTACCAGACGGGTTGGGATACGCAGTATTTT. J is TRBJ2-3 and V is TRBV6-2 or TRBV6-3; D unresolved. The CDR3 extends over 14 amino acids. In germline, CDR1 is MNHEY, CDR2 SVGEGT. Between the trimmed V and J ends, which lost 2 bases and 6 bases, there was a span of 12 bases.

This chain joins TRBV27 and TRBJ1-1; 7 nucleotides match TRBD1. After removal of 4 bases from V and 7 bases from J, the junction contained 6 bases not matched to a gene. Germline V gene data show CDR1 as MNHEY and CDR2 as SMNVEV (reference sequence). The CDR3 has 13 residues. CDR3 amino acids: CASSSRQGGEAFF. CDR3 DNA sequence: TGTGCCAGCAGTTCCCGACAGGGCGGTGAAGCTTTCTTT.

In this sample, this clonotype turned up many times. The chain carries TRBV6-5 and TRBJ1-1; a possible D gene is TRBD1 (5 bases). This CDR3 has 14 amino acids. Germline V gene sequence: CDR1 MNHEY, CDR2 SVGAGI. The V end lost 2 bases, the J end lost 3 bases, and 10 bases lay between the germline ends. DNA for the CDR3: TGTGCCAGCAGTTACAGGGGCCGGGACACTGAAGCTTTCTTT. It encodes CASSYRGRDTEAFF.

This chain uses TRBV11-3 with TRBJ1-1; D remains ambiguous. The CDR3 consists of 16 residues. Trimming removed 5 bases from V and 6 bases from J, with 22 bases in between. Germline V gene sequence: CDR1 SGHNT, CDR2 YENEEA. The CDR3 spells CASSPRALALRAEAFF. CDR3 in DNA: TGTGCCAGCAGCCCCAGAGCCTTAGCATTAAGGGCTGAAGCTTTCTTT.

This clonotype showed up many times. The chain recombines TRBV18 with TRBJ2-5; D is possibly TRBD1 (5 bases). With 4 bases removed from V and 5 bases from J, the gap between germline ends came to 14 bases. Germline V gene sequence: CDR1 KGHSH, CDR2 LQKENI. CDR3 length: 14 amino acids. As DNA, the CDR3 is TGTGCCAGCTCACGCCGACAGACTCTGGAGACCCAGTACTTC. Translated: CASSRRQTLETQYF.

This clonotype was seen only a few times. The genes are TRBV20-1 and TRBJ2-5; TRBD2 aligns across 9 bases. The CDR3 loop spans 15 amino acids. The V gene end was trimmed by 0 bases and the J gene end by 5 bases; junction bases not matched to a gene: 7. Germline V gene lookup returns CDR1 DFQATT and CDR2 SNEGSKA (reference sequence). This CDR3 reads CSAREREGGDETQYF. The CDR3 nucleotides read TGCAGTGCTAGAGAGCGGGAGGGAGGGGACGAGACCCAGTACTTC.

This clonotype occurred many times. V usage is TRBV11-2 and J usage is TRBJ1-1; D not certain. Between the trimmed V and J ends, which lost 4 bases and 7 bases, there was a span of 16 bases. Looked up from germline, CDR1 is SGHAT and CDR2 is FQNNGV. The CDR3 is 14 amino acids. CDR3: CASSSQRSALEAFF. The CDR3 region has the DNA TGTGCCAGCAGCTCCCAGAGGAGCGCCCTTGAAGCTTTCTTT.

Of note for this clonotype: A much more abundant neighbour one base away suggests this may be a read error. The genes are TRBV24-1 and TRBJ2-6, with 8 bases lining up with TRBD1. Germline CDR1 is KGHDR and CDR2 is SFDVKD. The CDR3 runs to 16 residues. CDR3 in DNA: TGTGCCACCAGCCTAACAGGGGGAGCCGGGGCCAACGTCATGACTTTC. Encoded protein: CATSLTGGAGANVMTF.

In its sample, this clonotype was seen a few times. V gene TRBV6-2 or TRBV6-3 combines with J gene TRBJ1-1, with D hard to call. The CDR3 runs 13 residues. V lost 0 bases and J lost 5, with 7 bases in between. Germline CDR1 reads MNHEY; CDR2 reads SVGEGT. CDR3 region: CASSYSTGTEAFF. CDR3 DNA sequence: TGTGCCAGCAGTTACTCGACGGGGACTGAAGCTTTCTTT.

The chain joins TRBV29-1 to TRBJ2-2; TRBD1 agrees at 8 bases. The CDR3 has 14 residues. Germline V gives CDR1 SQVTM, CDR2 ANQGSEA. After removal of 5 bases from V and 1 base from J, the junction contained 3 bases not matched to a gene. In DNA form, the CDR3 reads TGCAGCGTTCGGGGGACAGGGAACACCGGGGAGCTGTTTTTT. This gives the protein CSVRGTGNTGELFF.

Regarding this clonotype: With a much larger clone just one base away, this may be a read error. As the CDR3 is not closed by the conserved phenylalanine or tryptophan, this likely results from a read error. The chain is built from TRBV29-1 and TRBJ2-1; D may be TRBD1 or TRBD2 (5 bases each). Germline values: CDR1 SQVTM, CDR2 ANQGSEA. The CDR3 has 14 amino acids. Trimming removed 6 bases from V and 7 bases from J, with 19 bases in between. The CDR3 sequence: CSVRRGGWGNEQFL. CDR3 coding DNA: TGCAGCGTCCGAAGGGGCGGATGGGGGAATGAGCAGTTCCTC.

The CDR3 nucleotides are TGTGCCAGTAACAACAGGGGGCACACTGAAGCTTTCTTT. It is translated as CASNNRGHTEAFF. The chain carries TRBV19 and TRBJ1-1, with 9 bases matching TRBD1. In germline, CDR1 is LNHDA, CDR2 SQIVND (reference sequence). V gave up 7 bases and J gave up 3 bases; unmatched junction bases: 3. The CDR3 has 13 residues.

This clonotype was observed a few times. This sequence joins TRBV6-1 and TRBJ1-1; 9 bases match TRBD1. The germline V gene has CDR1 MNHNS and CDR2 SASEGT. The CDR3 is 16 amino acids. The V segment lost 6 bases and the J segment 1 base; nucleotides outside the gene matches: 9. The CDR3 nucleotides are TGTGCCAGCAGCCCACAGGGGGCTACCAAGAACACTGAAGCTTTCTTT. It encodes CASSPQGATKNTEAFF.

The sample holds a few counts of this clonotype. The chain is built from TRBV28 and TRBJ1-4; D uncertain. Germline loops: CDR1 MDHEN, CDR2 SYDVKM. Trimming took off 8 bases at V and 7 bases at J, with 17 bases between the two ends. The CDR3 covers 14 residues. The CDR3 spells CASGPTGRGEKLFF. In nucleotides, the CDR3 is TGTGCCAGCGGACCCACTGGGAGAGGTGAAAAACTGTTTTTT.

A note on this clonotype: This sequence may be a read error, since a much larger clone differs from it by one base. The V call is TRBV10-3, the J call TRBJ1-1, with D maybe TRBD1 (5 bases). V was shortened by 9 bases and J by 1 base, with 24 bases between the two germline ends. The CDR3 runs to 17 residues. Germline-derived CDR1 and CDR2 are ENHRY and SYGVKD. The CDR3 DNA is TGTGCCATTCCCATAACCGCCCGGGACGAAAAGAACACTGAAGCTTTCTTT. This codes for CAIPITARDEKNTEAFF.

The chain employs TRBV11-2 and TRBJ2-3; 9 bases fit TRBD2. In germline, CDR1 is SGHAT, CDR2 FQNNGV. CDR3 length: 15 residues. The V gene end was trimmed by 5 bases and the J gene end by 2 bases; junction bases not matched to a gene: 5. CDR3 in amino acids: CASSPLAGTTDTQYF. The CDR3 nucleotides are TGTGCCAGCAGCCCTCTAGCGGGAACCACAGATACGCAGTATTTT.

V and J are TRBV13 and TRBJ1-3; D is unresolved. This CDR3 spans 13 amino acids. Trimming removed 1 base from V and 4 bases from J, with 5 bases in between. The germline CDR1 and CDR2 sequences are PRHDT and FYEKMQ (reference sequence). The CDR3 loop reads CASSLEAGNTIYF. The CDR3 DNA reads TGTGCCAGCAGCTTAGAGGCCGGAAACACCATATATTTT.

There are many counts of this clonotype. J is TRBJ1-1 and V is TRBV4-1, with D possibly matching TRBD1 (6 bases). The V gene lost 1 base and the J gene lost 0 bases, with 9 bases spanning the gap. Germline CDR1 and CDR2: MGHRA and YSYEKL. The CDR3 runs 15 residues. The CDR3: CASSQGTGMNTEAFF. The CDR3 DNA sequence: TGCGCCAGCAGCCAAGGTACAGGGATGAACACTGAAGCTTTCTTT.

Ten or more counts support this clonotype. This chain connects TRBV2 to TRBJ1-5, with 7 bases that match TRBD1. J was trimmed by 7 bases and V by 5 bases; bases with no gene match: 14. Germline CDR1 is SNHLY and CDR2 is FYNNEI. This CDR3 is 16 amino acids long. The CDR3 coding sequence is TGTGCCAGCAGTCAAATTGGACAGGAGGGGAACCAGCCCCAGCATTTT. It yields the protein CASSQIGQEGNQPQHF. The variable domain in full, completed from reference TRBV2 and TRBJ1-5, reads EPEVTQTPSHQVTQMGQEVILRCVPISNHLYFYWYRQILGQKVEFLVSFYNNEISEKSEIFDDQFSVERPDGSNFTLKIRSTKLEDSAMYFCASSQIGQEGNQPQHFGDGTRLSIL.

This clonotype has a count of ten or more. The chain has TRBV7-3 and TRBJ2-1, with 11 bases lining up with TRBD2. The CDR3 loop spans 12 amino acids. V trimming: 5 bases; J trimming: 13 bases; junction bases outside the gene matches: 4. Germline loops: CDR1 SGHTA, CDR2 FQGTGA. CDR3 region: CASSPTSGIQFF. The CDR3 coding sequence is TGTGCCAGCAGCCCGACTAGCGGGATTCAGTTCTTC.

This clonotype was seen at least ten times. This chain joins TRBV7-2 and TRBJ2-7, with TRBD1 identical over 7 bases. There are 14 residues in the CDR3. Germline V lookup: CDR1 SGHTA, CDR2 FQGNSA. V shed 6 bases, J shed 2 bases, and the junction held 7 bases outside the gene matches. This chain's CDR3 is CASRDSTGTYEQYF. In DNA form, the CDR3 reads TGTGCCAGCAGGGACTCGACAGGGACCTACGAGCAGTACTTC.